This T cell receptor (beta chain) stems from a study of shared clonotypes between healthy human individuals. CDR3 length: 18 amino acids. CDR1 is MGHRA and CDR2 is YSYEKL in the germline V gene. V lost 1 base to trimming and J lost 4 bases; unmatched junction nucleotides: 8. About this clone: No antigen is known for it.

Study-wide findings and caveats: Naive CD4 clonotypes overlapped across a handful of donors at roughly 5.1%.

Data came from immunoSEQ multiplex PCR; TCRdb stores just in-frame clones and leaves some out. The profile shows 2.5 million or so clones, about 92% of them singletons. This receptor was taken from a man between 18 and 29 years old in good health. Sequencing input: naive CD4+ T cells sorted from blood. Subset indicated: CD45RA+ positively selected. The chain recombines TRBV4-1 with TRBJ2-3; TRBD2 agrees at 13 bases. The CDR3 DNA sequence: TGCGCCAGCAGCCAAGTCGGACTAGCGGGAGATCATTCAGATACGCAGTATTTT. It codes for CASSQVGLAGDHSDTQYF.